Below are 9 T cell receptor beta chains sequenced from a single sample in a study of blood T cell repertoires in COVID-19. Profiling relied on immunoSEQ multiplex PCR, and the TCRdb table lists in-frame clones only, not all of them. Of around 60,000 clones in the sample, around 83% were seen once. Sequenced sample: peripheral blood. All receptors come from a woman of 80 years or more with acute or convalescent COVID-19.

The CDR3 DNA sequence: TGTGCCAGCAGCTCCCAAACAGGGGGGTCCTACGAGCAGTACTTC. Translation gives CASSSQTGGSYEQYF. The rearrangement uses TRBV7-6 and TRBJ2-7, with TRBD1 identical over 8 bases. The CDR3 runs to 15 residues. Germline-derived CDR1 and CDR2 are SGHVS and FNYEAQ. The V gene end was trimmed by 4 bases and the J gene end by 1 base; junction bases not matched to a gene: 6.

The chain links TRBV30 to TRBJ2-2, with 7 positions matching TRBD2. Per germline, CDR1 GTSNPN and CDR2 SVGIG (reference sequence). V shed 4 bases, J shed 4 bases, and the junction held 6 bases outside the gene matches. The CDR3 runs to 14 residues. The CDR3 nucleotides read TGTGCCTGGAAGGTCTCGGGGGGCACCGGGGAGCTGTTTTTT. Residues: CAWKVSGGTGELFF.

This clone has a single count. This chain connects TRBV5-6 to TRBJ2-2; D may be TRBD2 (6 bases). Trimming stripped 0 bases from V and 6 bases from J, with 15 bases between. The CDR3 has 16 amino acids. Germline V gene data show CDR1 as SGHDT and CDR2 as YYEEEE. The CDR3 bases are TGTGCCAGCAGCTTGGAGGCAGGAGGGTATCCCGGGGAGCTGTTTTTT. Translating gives CASSLEAGGYPGELFF.

The chain has TRBV11-2 and TRBJ2-1, with 8 bases that match TRBD1. CDR1 is SGHAT, CDR2 FQNNGV, per germline. With 1 base clipped from V and 7 bases from J, the junction kept 18 bases outside the gene matches. The CDR3 extends over 19 amino acids. This CDR3 is CASSLGLFNAGGAKNEQFF. CDR3 DNA sequence: TGTGCCAGCAGCTTAGGATTATTTAATGCAGGGGGCGCGAAAAATGAGCAGTTCTTC.

The chain recombines TRBV5-1 with TRBJ1-2; 12 nucleotides line up with TRBD1. CDR1 and CDR2 from the germline V gene are SGHRS and YFSETQ. J lost 6 bases, V lost 0 bases, and 12 bases had no gene match. The CDR3 is 18 amino acids. CDR3 region: CASSLGDRGPLGSDGYTF. CDR3 bases: TGCGCCAGCAGCTTGGGGGACAGGGGGCCGCTCGGTTCGGATGGCTACACCTTC.

The chain carries TRBV29-1 and TRBJ1-3, with 8 bases aligning to TRBD1. Germline CDR1 and CDR2: SQVTM and ANQGSEA. CDR3 length: 18 residues. For the CDR3, the DNA is TGCACCCCGAAGAAGACCAGAAGACAGGGGAAAAGCGGAAACACCATATATTTT. It is translated as CTPKKTRRQGKSGNTIYF. The variable domain in full, with the rest retrieved from reference TRBV29-1 and TRBJ1-3, is SAVISQKPSRDICQRGTSLTIQCQVDSQVTMMFWYRQQPGQSLTLIATANQGSEATYESGFVIDKFPISRPNLTFSTLTVSNMSPEDSSIYLCTPKKTRRQGKSGNTIYFGEGSWLTVV.

DNA for the CDR3: TGTGCCAGCAGCTTAGCGCAGGGGCGGAACACTGAAGCTTTCTTT. Its translation: CASSLAQGRNTEAFF. V is TRBV7-2 and J is TRBJ1-1; TRBD1 is a possible D gene (6 bases). This CDR3 contains 15 residues. The V and J ends lost 0 bases and 1 base respectively, with 9 bases between them. CDR1 and CDR2 (germline): SGHTA, FQGNSA.

The chain uses TRBV5-1 and TRBJ2-3; TRBD2 agrees at 7 bases. Unmatched junction bases numbered 9, after V lost 6 bases and J lost 2 bases. CDR3 size: 15 residues. Germline CDR1 and CDR2: SGHRS and YFSETQ. The CDR3 loop is CASTSWGGFTDTQYF. The CDR3 region has the DNA TGCGCCAGCACCTCTTGGGGGGGGTTCACAGATACGCAGTATTTT.

The V call is TRBV27, the J call TRBJ2-5; 12 positions match TRBD2. This CDR3 has 15 amino acids. Germline-derived CDR1 and CDR2 are MNHEY and SMNVEV (reference sequence). V shed 5 bases and J 4 bases; nucleotides not matched to a gene: 5. As DNA, the CDR3 is TGTGCCAGCAGTCCGGGACTAGCGGGCTCAGAGACCCAGTACTTC. It is translated as CASSPGLAGSETQYF.